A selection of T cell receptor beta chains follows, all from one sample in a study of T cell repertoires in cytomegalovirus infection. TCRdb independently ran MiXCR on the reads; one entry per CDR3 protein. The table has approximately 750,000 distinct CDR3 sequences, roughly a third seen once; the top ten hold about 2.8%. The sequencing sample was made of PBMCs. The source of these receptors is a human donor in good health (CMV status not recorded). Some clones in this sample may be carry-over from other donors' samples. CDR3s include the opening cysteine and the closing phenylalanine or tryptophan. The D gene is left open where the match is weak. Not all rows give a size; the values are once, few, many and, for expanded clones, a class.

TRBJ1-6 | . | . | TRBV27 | TGTGCCCCCCGGGGAGATTCACCCCTCCACTTT | CAPRGDSPLHF
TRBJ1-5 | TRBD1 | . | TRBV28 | TGTGCCAGCAGTAAGCAGGGGGCGATCAATCAGCCCCAGCATTTT | CASSKQGAINQPQHF
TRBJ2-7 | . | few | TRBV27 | TGTGCCAGCAGAGCTAGGCGGGACAAAGATTCCGAGCAGTACTTC | CASRARRDKDSEQYF
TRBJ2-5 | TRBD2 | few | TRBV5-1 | TGCGCCAGCAGCTCTGGACTAGCGGGAGAGGTTGGAGAGACCCAGTACTTC | CASSSGLAGEVGETQYF
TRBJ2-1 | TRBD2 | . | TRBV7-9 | TGTGCCAGCAGCTTAGGTCGGGCTAGCGGTAACAATGAGCAGTTCTTC | CASSLGRASGNNEQFF
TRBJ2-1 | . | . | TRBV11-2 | TGTGCCAGCAGCTTAGAAGTGCATGAGCAGTTCTTC | CASSLEVHEQFF
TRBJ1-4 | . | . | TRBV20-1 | TGCAGCCCCTCTTCCCTCGGGGAAAAACTGTTTTTT | CSPSSLGEKLFF
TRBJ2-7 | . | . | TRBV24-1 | TGTGCCACCAGTGCCTCTTGGAGGGGGCGAAACGAGCAGTACTTC | CATSASWRGRNEQYF
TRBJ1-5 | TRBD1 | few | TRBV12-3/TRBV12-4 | TGTGCCAGCAGCTCTCTCGGGACAGGGGCCGGCCAGCCCCAGCATTTT | CASSSLGTGAGQPQHF
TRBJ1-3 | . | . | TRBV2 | TGTGCCAGCAGTGAACCCCGGGACACCATATATTTT | CASSEPRDTIYF
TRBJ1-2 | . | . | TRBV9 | TGTGCCAGCAGCGTATTGGGCAGCTCCTATGGCTACACCTTC | CASSVLGSSYGYTF
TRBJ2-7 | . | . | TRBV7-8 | TGTGCCAGCAGCGCCTCAGGACCCGACGAGCAGTACTTC | CASSASGPDEQYF
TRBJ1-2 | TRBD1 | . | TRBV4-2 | TGTGCCAGCAGTACAGGGGGCAGCTATGGCTACACCTTC | CASSTGGSYGYTF
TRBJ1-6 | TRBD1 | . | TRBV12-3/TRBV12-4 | TGTGCCAGCAGTTCCCGGACAGGGTTACCCCTCCACTTT | CASSSRTGLPLHF
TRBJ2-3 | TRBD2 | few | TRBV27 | TGTGCCAGCAGTGAGAGACTAGCGGGGGTCACAGATACGCAGTATTTT | CASSERLAGVTDTQYF
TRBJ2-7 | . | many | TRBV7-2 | TGTGCCAGCAGCTTAGGATTGGCCCTTTCCTACGAGCAGTACTTC | CASSLGLALSYEQYF
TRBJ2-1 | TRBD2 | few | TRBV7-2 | TGTGCCAGCAGCATACTATCCGGGACTAGCGGGACCGAGCAGTTCTTC | CASSILSGTSGTEQFF
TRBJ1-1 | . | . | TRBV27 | TGTGCCAGCAGGTCAAACAGGGACACTGAAGCTTTCTTT | CASRSNRDTEAFF
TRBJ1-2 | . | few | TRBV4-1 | TGCGCCAGCAGCCCCGAGGGGGGCTATGGCTACACCTTC | CASSPEGGYGYTF
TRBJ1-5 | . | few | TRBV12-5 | TGTGCTAGTGGGATGTGCTGCACCAGGTTCCATAGCAATCAGCCCCAGCATTTT | CASGMCCTRFHSNQPQHF
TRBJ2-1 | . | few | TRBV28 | TGTGCCAGCAGTTTTCCCAATGAGCAGTTCTTC | CASSFPNEQFF
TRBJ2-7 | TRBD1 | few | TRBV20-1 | TGCAGTGCTAGATCTGGTGGGACAGGGCGGAGGGAGCAGTACTTC | CSARSGGTGRREQYF
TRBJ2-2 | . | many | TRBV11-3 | TGTGCCAGCAGCTTAGGCGGTATCGGGGAGCTGTTTTTT | CASSLGGIGELFF
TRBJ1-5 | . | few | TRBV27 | TGTGCCAGCACCACCGGGACCGGCAATCAGCCCCAGCATTTT | CASTTGTGNQPQHF
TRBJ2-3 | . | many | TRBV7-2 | TGTGCCAGCAGCTTAGGAGGGCGGTACACAGATACGCAGTATTTT | CASSLGGRYTDTQYF
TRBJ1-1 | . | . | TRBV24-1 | TGTGCCACCAGTGAACCAACATCCCAAACCTGGGGAGCTTTCTTT | CATSEPTSQTWGAFF
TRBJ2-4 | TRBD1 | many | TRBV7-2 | TGTGCCAGCAGCTTTTCACAGGGGGGTCTGGACAAAAACATTCAGTACTTC | CASSFSQGGLDKNIQYF
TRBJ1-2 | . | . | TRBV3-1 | TGTGCCAGCAGCTTTACCGGGACCTATGGCTACACCTTC | CASSFTGTYGYTF
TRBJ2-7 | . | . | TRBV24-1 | TGTGCCACCAGTGACAGGCTCGACGAGCAGTACTTC | CATSDRLDEQYF
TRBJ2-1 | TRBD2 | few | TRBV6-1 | TGTGCCAGCAGTGAAGGGACTAGCGGTGTCTATGAGCAGTTCTTC | CASSEGTSGVYEQFF
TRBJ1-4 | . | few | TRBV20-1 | TGCAGTGCTAGGAGCTCAACTAATGAAAAACTGTTTTTT | CSARSSTNEKLFF
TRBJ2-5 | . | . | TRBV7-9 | TGTGCCAGCAGCTTAGCGCGGAGGAACCAAGAGACCCAGTACTTC | CASSLARRNQETQYF
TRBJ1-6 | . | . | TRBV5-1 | TGCGCCAGCAGCTTACAGGGAGCAGATTCACCCCTCCACTTT | CASSLQGADSPLHF
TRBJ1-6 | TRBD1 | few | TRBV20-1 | TGCAGTGCCAGGACAGGGGTTCTGGATTCACCCCTCCACTTT | CSARTGVLDSPLHF
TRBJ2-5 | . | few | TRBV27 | TGTGCCAGCAGTCCGACTAGTCGCCGGGAGACCCAGTACTTC | CASSPTSRRETQYF
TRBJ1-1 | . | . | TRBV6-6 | TGTGCCAGCAGTTACGCCATCCTCGGTACTGAAGCTTTCTTT | CASSYAILGTEAFF
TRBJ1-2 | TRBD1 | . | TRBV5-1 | TGCGCCAGCAGACTCGACAGGGGAATCAGCGGCTATGGCTACACCTTC | CASRLDRGISGYGYTF
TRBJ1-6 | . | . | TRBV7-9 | TGTGCCAGCAGCTTACCCGGGGATACGGGATCACCCCTCCACTTT | CASSLPGDTGSPLHF
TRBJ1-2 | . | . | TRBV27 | TGTGCCAGCAGTCAGGCACAGTCTAGTGTGAACTATGGCTACACCTTC | CASSQAQSSVNYGYTF
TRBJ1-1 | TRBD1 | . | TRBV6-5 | TGTGCCAGCAGTCCACAGGGGGCGAAACACACTGAAGCTTTCTTT | CASSPQGAKHTEAFF
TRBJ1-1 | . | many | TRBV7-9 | TGTGCCAGCAGCCCTCAGGGTAGGACTGAAGCTTTCTTT | CASSPQGRTEAFF
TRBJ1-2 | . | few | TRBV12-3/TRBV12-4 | TGTGCCAGCAGCCACCCCGGACGTGCAACCTATGGCTACACCTTC | CASSHPGRATYGYTF
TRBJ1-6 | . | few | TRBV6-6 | TGTGCCAGCAGTTCCGGTCCACCCCTCCACTTT | CASSSGPPLHF
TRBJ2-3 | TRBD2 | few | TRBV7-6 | TGTGCCAGCAGCTTAGTTGGGACTACCGGCACAGATACGCAGTATTTT | CASSLVGTTGTDTQYF
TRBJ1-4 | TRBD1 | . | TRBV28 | TGTGCCAGCAGTACGAAAGCCCGGGACAGACAGTCAACTAATGAAAAACTGTTTTTT | CASSTKARDRQSTNEKLFF
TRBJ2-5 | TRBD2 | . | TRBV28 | TGTGCCAGCAGTTTACTCCCGACTAGCTCAGAGACCCAGTACTTC | CASSLLPTSSETQYF
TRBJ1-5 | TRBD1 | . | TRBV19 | TGTGCCAGTAGTCCTCTGGACAGGGGATTCGATCAGCCCCAGCATTTT | CASSPLDRGFDQPQHF
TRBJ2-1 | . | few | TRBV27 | TGTGCCAGCAGTCCTCTCAGGGGCTCCTACAATGAGCAGTTCTTC | CASSPLRGSYNEQFF